Here is one TCR beta chain with its context. The antigen remains undetermined. The repertoire was sequenced with immunoSEQ multiplex PCR; TCRdb's copy has only in-frame clones and lacks some. The sample has tens of thousands of clones, under 95% seen once; the top ten hold more than 4%. These data come from a study of T cell responses to AZD1222 COVID-19 vaccine. Study-wide results and limits: In a largely white British group with more females than males, clonal diversity was possibly underestimated. Across the whole spike, CD4 TCRs peaked at regions 160-218 and 743-854.

This CDR3 contains 13 residues. Germline V gene data show CDR1 as SNHLY and CDR2 as FYNNEI. Trimming stripped 7 bases from V and 1 base from J, with 9 bases between. The sample in question was peripheral blood, obtained on day 0 of AZD1222 vaccination. The TCR originated in an adult in good health. The chain is built from TRBV2 and TRBJ2-3; D not certain. CDR3 in amino acids: CASNLFRTDTQYF. In nucleotides, the CDR3 is TGTGCCAGCAATCTATTCCGCACAGATACGCAGTATTTT.